These 14 T cell receptor beta chains were sequenced from one sample in a study of CD8+ T cells in alopecia areata. Extracted RNA was reverse transcribed, and the resulting cDNA served as sequencing template. Produced via immunoSEQ multiplex PCR; TCRdb's table is partial and in-frame only. This sample has some 190,000 clones; over 55% occur once, and the top ten carry over 1%. Noted treatment: oral pan-JAK inhibitor, 5-10 mg twice daily. Material: CD4+ T cells sorted from blood, obtained at week 24, from a patient treated with tofacitinib. The receptors here all came from a human donor with alopecia areata.

This clone was picked up a small number of times. The gene calls are TRBV2 and TRBJ2-5, with 7 positions matching TRBD1. Germline V gene sequence: CDR1 SNHLY, CDR2 FYNNEI. This CDR3 has 14 residues. J was trimmed by 5 bases and V by 1 base; bases with no gene match: 4. The CDR3 protein is CASSEGETGETQYF. In DNA, the CDR3 is TGTGCCAGCAGTGAAGGGGAGACAGGGGAGACCCAGTACTTC.

The chain links TRBV5-1 to TRBJ2-4; D is possibly TRBD2 (6 bases). Trimming took 0 bases from V and 8 from J, leaving 12 bases between them. The CDR3 loop spans 14 amino acids. Germline loops: CDR1 SGHRS, CDR2 YFSETQ. CDR3 sequence reads: CASSLDGGGDIQYF. For the CDR3, the DNA is TGCGCCAGCAGCTTGGACGGGGGAGGAGACATTCAGTACTTC.

The chain recombines TRBV2 with TRBJ1-4; TRBD1 aligns across 7 bases. Germline-derived CDR1 and CDR2 are SNHLY and FYNNEI. The V gene end was trimmed by 7 bases and the J gene end by 12 bases; junction bases not matched to a gene: 17. This CDR3 contains 15 residues. CDR3 DNA: TGTGCCAGCACCCCGGGACAGTGGGGGAGTGGGGAACTGTTTTTT. This encodes CASTPGQWGSGELFF.

CDR3 protein: CASSPQGVWHQPQHF. In nucleotides, the CDR3 is TGTGCCAGCAGTCCACAGGGGGTTTGGCACCAGCCCCAGCATTTT. J is TRBJ1-5 and V is TRBV27, with 8 bases lining up with TRBD1. Germline V gene lookup returns CDR1 MNHEY and CDR2 SMNVEV (reference sequence). Germline trimming cut 5 bases from V and 7 bases from J; bases unmatched to any gene: 10. CDR3 length equals 15 residues.

The chain has TRBV29-1 and TRBJ2-5; D is possibly TRBD1 (6 bases). The V end was cut by 4 bases, the J end by 4 bases, with 7 bases between. The CDR3 covers 11 residues. Germline loops: CDR1 SQVTM, CDR2 ANQGSEA. The CDR3 sequence: CSVGDTETQYF. In nucleotides, the CDR3 is TGCAGCGTTGGGGACACAGAGACCCAGTACTTC.

J is TRBJ2-2 and V is TRBV4-3; TRBD2 is a possible D gene (5 bases). Deletions cut 2 bases from V and 4 bases from J, with 17 bases between. This CDR3 has 17 residues. From germline, CDR1 is LGHNA and CDR2 YSLEER. The CDR3 DNA is TGCGCCAGCAGCCAAACAACGGGGAACTGGGGCACCGGGGAGCTGTTTTTT. It codes for CASSQTTGNWGTGELFF.

The V gene is TRBV29-1, the J gene TRBJ2-5; 12 bases line up with TRBD2. The CDR3 is 13 residues long. Germline CDR1 SQVTM, CDR2 ANQGSEA. V lost 5 bases and J lost 5; bases outside the gene matches: 3. The CDR3 nucleotides read TGCAGCGTTCCTAGCGGGGGGGGCGAGACCCAGTACTTC. This translates into CSVPSGGGETQYF.

V and J are TRBV29-1 and TRBJ1-6, with D perhaps matching TRBD1 (5 bases). The CDR3 contains 13 residues. Germline V gives CDR1 SQVTM, CDR2 ANQGSEA. Trimming took 5 bases from V and 9 from J, leaving 14 bases between them. CDR3: CSVRKDISSPLHF. CDR3 sequence (DNA): TGCAGCGTTAGAAAGGACATTAGTTCACCCCTCCACTTT.

CDR3 amino acids: CASSANYGNQPQHF. CDR3 DNA: TGTGCCAGTAGTGCTAACTATGGCAATCAGCCCCAGCATTTT. V and J are TRBV19 and TRBJ1-5; D is ambiguous. Trimming removed 5 bases at V and 2 bases at J, with 10 bases between. CDR3 length: 14 amino acids. CDR1 is LNHDA and CDR2 is SQIVND in the germline V gene (reference sequence).

V and J are TRBV4-3 and TRBJ2-2; possibly TRBD1 for D (6 bases). CDR3 length equals 16 residues. The germline V gene has CDR1 LGHNA and CDR2 YSLEER. V lost 4 bases to trimming and J lost 0 bases, with 12 bases between them. Here the CDR3 reads CASSRSPGANTGELFF. The CDR3 DNA is TGCGCCAGCAGCCGAAGTCCAGGGGCGAACACCGGGGAGCTGTTTTTT.

V gene TRBV29-1 combines with J gene TRBJ2-7; TRBD1 aligns across 12 bases. The ends lost 7 bases at V and 5 bases at J; junction bases unmatched: 9. CDR3 length: 14 residues. Germline values: CDR1 SQVTM, CDR2 ANQGSEA. The CDR3 spells CSAQPGQGAHEQYF. CDR3 sequence (DNA): TGCAGCGCCCAACCGGGACAGGGGGCCCACGAGCAGTACTTC.

The chain uses TRBV5-6 and TRBJ2-3, with 7 bases fitting TRBD2. The CDR3 sequence is 15 residues long. Germline V CDR1 and CDR2: SGHDT, YYEEEE. Losses at the gene ends were 6 bases for V and 0 bases for J; bases not matched to a gene: 7. CDR3 bases: TGTGCCAGCACCCGGTCCGGGGGGAGCACAGATACGCAGTATTTT. This translates into CASTRSGGSTDTQYF.

The table lists this clone with a few counts. The V gene is TRBV29-1, the J gene TRBJ2-3; 9 bases fit TRBD2. V lost 4 bases, J lost 3 bases, and 14 bases stayed unmatched. Germline V gene sequence: CDR1 SQVTM, CDR2 ANQGSEA. The CDR3 is made up of 17 amino acids. CDR3 nucleotide sequence: TGCAGCGTTGGTCCGGCGGGGGGGCGGACGATAACAGATACGCAGTATTTT. It is translated as CSVGPAGGRTITDTQYF.

This CDR3 reads CASREAIIARDETQYF. The DNA of the CDR3 is TGCGCCAGCAGGGAAGCAATTATAGCTCGCGATGAGACCCAGTACTTC. The chain joins TRBV5-1 to TRBJ2-5, with D hard to call. Trimming shortened V by 5 bases and J by 5 bases, and 22 bases separated the two germline ends. This CDR3 is built from 16 residues. The germline V gene has CDR1 SGHRS and CDR2 YFSETQ.